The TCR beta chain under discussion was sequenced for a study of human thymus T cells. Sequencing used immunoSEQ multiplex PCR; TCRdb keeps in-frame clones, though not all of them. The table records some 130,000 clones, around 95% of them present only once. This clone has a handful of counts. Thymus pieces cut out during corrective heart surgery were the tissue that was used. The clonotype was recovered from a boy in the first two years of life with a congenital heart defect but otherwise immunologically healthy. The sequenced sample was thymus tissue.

The CDR3 reads CATVSPRMNTEAFF. The CDR3 bases are TGTGCCACCGTGTCGCCCCGTATGAACACTGAAGCTTTCTTT. V and J are TRBV2 and TRBJ1-1; D gene uncertain. CDR1 and CDR2 (germline): SNHLY, FYNNEI. V was shortened by 10 bases and J by 0 bases, with 15 bases between the two germline ends. The CDR3 totals 14 residues.